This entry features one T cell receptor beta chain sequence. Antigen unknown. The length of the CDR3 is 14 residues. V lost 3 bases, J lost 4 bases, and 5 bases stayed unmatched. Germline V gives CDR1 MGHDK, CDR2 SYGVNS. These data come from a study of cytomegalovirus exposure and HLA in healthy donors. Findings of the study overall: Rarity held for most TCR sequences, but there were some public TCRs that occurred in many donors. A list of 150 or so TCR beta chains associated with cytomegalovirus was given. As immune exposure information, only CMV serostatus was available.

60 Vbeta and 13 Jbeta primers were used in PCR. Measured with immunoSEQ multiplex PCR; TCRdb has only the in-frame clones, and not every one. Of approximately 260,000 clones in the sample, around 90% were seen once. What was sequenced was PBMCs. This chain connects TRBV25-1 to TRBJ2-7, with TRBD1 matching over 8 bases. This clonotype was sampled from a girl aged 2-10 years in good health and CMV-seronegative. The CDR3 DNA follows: TGTGCCAGCAGTGACCGGACAGGGAGGTACGAGCAGTACTTC. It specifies CASSDRTGRYEQYF.